The entry below describes one T cell receptor (beta chain). The germline V gene has CDR1 SGHVS and CDR2 FNYEAQ. CDR3 length: 12 amino acids. With V trimmed by 5 bases and J by 7 bases, 2 bases remained unmatched. This entry comes from a study of shared T cell receptors in the human thymus. Using immunoSEQ multiplex PCR, the repertoire was profiled, and TCRdb retains in-frame clones only, with some absent. The data hold 540,000 or so clones, with around 78% observed a single time. The data also belong to a second study, concerning human thymus T cells. Turning to that study: Related research found strongly overlapping thymic repertoires in unrelated individuals.

The V call is TRBV7-6, the J call TRBJ2-1, with 7 nucleotides matching TRBD1. Specimen: thymocytes. This clonotype was sampled from a boy in the first two years of life with a congenital heart defect. Here the CDR3 reads CASSPGGNEQFF. The DNA of the CDR3 is TGTGCCAGCAGCCCAGGGGGTAATGAGCAGTTCTTC.